This T cell receptor (beta chain) was recovered during a study of T cells in Graves' hyperthyroidism and ophthalmopathy. The wider study: The authors collected peripheral blood at initial diagnosis, before any treatment.

Study-wide results and limits: Among thyroid clonotypes expanded above 0.001, most also appeared in blood. Using 13 V-J features, a model discriminated ophthalmopathy from stable hyperthyroidism.

This CDR3 spans 14 amino acids. The V gene lost 0 bases and the J gene lost 1 base, with 9 bases spanning the gap. The germline V gene has CDR1 SQVTM and CDR2 ANQGSEA. Diagnoses were established using clinical symptoms, serum thyroxine and TRAb, thyroid ultrasound and orbital computed tomography. Amplification targeted TCR beta CDR3 regions from RNA transcripts. The primer set for the first-round RT-PCR of the TCR CDR3 was HTBI. TCRdb reprocessed the multiplex PCR reads via MiXCR and lists one record per CDR3 protein. The sample shows approximately 430,000 distinct CDR3 sequences, 15% to 18% of them seen only once. This clonotype came up many times. Its matching antigen is unknown.

Sequencing was carried out using blood. The V call is TRBV29-1, the J call TRBJ1-1; D is unclear. This TCR derives from a woman aged 18-29 years with Graves' hyperthyroidism. The CDR3: CSVEDLAGNTEAFF. The CDR3 region has the DNA TGCAGCGTTGAAGATTTGGCCGGGAACACTGAAGCTTTCTTT.